This T cell receptor (beta chain) was retrieved from a study of Ad26.COV2.S vaccination and SARS-CoV-2 variants. Produced via immunoSEQ multiplex PCR; TCRdb's table is partial and in-frame only. The sample records 380,000 or so clones, about 89% being singletons. About this clone itself: Its matching antigen is unknown.

There are 15 residues in the CDR3. Germline-derived CDR1 and CDR2 are PRHDT and FYEKMQ (reference sequence). The V end was cut by 3 bases, the J end by 6 bases, with 15 bases between. Broader study findings: Reported findings describe substantial breadth in spike-specific CD8+ and CD4+ T cell responses following vaccination.

Treatment noted: about 20 received Ad26.COV2.S at low or high dose, single or two shots; about 5 received placebo; per-sample allocation not given. Sampling occurred on day 63 after the first vaccine or placebo injection. Vaccine was an Ad26 vector expressing Wuhan-strain SARS-CoV-2 spike. Sample: peripheral blood, taken in a trial of Ad26.COV2.S vaccine versus placebo. This TCR derives from a person between 18 and 60 years old who received the Ad26.COV2.S COVID-19 vaccine or a placebo. The chain employs TRBV13 and TRBJ2-1, with a weak D call TRBD2 (6 bases). DNA for the CDR3: TGTGCCAGCAGCTTGGAGAATAGCGGAGCCAATGAGCAGTTCTTC. Translating it yields CASSLENSGANEQFF.